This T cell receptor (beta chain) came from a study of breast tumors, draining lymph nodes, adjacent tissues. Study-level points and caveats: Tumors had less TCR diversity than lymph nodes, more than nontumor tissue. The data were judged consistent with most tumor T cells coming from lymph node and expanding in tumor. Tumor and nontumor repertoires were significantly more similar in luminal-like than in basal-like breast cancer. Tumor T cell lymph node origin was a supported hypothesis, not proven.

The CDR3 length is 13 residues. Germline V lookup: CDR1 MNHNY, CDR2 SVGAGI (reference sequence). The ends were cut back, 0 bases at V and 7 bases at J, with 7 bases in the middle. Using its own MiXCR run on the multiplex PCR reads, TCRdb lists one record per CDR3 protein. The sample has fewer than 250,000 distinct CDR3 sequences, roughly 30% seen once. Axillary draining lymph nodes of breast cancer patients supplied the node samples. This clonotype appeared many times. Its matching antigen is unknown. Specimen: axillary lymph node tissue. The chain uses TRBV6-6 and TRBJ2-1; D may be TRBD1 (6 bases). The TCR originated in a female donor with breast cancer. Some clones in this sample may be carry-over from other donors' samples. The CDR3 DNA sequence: TGTGCCAGCAGTTACTCGAGGGGGAATGAGCAGTTCTTC. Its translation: CASSYSRGNEQFF.